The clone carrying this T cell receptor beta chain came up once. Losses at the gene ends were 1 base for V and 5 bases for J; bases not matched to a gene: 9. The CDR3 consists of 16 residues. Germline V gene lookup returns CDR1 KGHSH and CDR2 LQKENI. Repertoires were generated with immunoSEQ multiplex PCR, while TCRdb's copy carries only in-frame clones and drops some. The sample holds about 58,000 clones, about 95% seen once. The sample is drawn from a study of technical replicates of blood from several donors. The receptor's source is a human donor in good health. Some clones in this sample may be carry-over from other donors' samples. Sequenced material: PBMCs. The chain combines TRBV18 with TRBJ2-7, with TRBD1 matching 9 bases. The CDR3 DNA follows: TGTGCCAGCTCACCACAGCCGGGACAGGGTCATGACGAGCAGTACTTC. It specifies CASSPQPGQGHDEQYF.